Listed below are T cell receptor beta chains from one sample, sequenced in a study of shared clonotypes between healthy human individuals. Measured with immunoSEQ multiplex PCR; TCRdb has only the in-frame clones, and not every one. The sample lists about 2.5 million clones; just under 95% were seen once. The sequenced material came from naive CD4+ T cells from PBMCs. These receptors came from a man younger than 30 in good health. Some clones in this sample may be carry-over from other donors' samples. Each CDR3 is given with its conserved first and last residue. The order of the fields is clone size, V gene, D gene, J gene, CDR3 DNA, CDR3 protein. A D gene is named only where the DNA matches it firmly. The listing skips clone size in some rows; elsewhere it reads once, few, many or a size class.

NA	TRBV2	NA	TRBJ1-5	TGTGCCAGCAGCCTCAGGGGAGGCTATCAGCCCCAGCATTTT	CASSLRGGYQPQHF
NA	TRBV6-5	TRBD1	TRBJ1-4	TGTGCCAGCAGTTACTCGGGACAGGGTGAAAAACTGTTTTTT	CASSYSGQGEKLFF
NA	TRBV25-1	NA	TRBJ1-2	TGTGCCAGCAGTGACCGCCAGCTTGGAGGCTACACCTTC	CASSDRQLGGYTF
NA	TRBV28	NA	TRBJ1-5	TGTGCCAGCAGTCCCTTAATCGCCAGGGGTAATCAGCCCCAGCATTTT	CASSPLIARGNQPQHF
NA	TRBV28	NA	TRBJ1-2	TGTGCCAGCACCCTTTATGCAGGGGACTATGGCTACACCTTC	CASTLYAGDYGYTF
NA	TRBV18	NA	TRBJ1-1	TGTGCCAGCTCACGTACCGGGACACAAAAAGTGGGGACTGAAGCTTTCTTT	CASSRTGTQKVGTEAFF
once	TRBV11-2	TRBD2	TRBJ2-3	TGTGCCAGCAGCTTAACGGGAGGGCGCACAGATACGCAGTATTTT	CASSLTGGRTDTQYF
NA	TRBV10-3	NA	TRBJ1-2	TGTGCCATCAGTGAGTTAATGGGACGCCGGATAAACTATGGCTACACCTTC	CAISELMGRRINYGYTF
NA	TRBV6-5	TRBD2	TRBJ2-3	TGTGCCAGCAGGACAGAGACTAGCGGGAGTGGTACGCAGTATTTT	CASRTETSGSGTQYF
NA	TRBV6-1	NA	TRBJ2-6	TGTGCCAGCAGTGAACCTTTAGGATCCGGGGCCAACGTCCTGACTTTC	CASSEPLGSGANVLTF
NA	TRBV7-9	NA	TRBJ1-2	TGTGCCAGCAGCCCCTCTATAGCTAACTATGGCTACACCTTC	CASSPSIANYGYTF
once	TRBV5-6	TRBD1	TRBJ2-7	TGTGCCAGCAGCAGGCCCGGACAGGCGATCTACGAGCAGTACTTC	CASSRPGQAIYEQYF
NA	TRBV5-8	NA	TRBJ2-5	TGTGCCAGCAGCTTGGCAGGGGCTGGTTGGGAGACCCAGTACTTC	CASSLAGAGWETQYF
NA	TRBV6-5	NA	TRBJ2-7	TGTGCCAGCATCCTCGGACAGCAGATCTACGAGCAGTACTTC	CASILGQQIYEQYF
once	TRBV7-7	TRBD1	TRBJ2-5	TGTGCCAGCAGCTTAAGGACAGGGGGAGAGACCCAGTACTTC	CASSLRTGGETQYF
NA	TRBV15	TRBD2	TRBJ2-7	TGTGCCACCCGGGAGGGCAGACCAGGGCTCTACGAGCAGTACTTC	CATREGRPGLYEQYF
NA	TRBV6-1	TRBD1	TRBJ1-5	TGTGCCAGCAGTGGTAGGACAGGTAATAGCAATCAGCCCCAGCATTTT	CASSGRTGNSNQPQHF
NA	TRBV5-1	TRBD1	TRBJ1-1	TGCGCCAGCAGCTCCGACAGGGTGAACACTGAAGCTTTCTTT	CASSSDRVNTEAFF
NA	TRBV7-2	NA	TRBJ1-5	TGTGCCAGCCGGCATACGGGGGGGGCCAGCAATCAGCCCCAGCATTTT	CASRHTGGASNQPQHF
NA	TRBV29-1	TRBD2	TRBJ2-7	TGCAGCGTTCGAGGGACTAGCGGTTTTAACGAGCAGTACTTC	CSVRGTSGFNEQYF
NA	TRBV30	NA	TRBJ2-5	TGTGCCTGGAGGTCACAGGATGGGTACCGTCAGGGGACCCAGTACTTC	CAWRSQDGYRQGTQYF
NA	TRBV18	TRBD2	TRBJ2-7	TGTGCCAGCTCACCGGGGAGGGCGCCGGGGTCCTACGAGCAGTACTTC	CASSPGRAPGSYEQYF
NA	TRBV5-1	NA	TRBJ2-7	TGCGCCAGCAGCTTGTCAGCGTCTGGGGACTACGAGCAGTACTTC	CASSLSASGDYEQYF
NA	TRBV5-1	TRBD2	TRBJ2-1	TGCGCCAGCAGCTTGGGACTAGCGGGAGCCACCTACAATGAGCAGTTCTTC	CASSLGLAGATYNEQFF
few	TRBV28	NA	TRBJ1-5	TGTGCCAGCAGTTTACCGGGAAATCAGCCCCAGCATTTT	CASSLPGNQPQHF
NA	TRBV11-2	NA	TRBJ1-2	TGTGCCAGCAGCACGTACAGGAGGAGGAAAGTTAACTATGGCTACACCTTC	CASSTYRRRKVNYGYTF
NA	TRBV7-9	TRBD1	TRBJ2-1	TGTGCCAGCAGGACAGGGTATAACGATGAGCAGTTCTTC	CASRTGYNDEQFF
NA	TRBV7-2	TRBD2	TRBJ2-2	TGTGCCAGCCGAGGGACTAGTTGGACCGGGGAGCTGTTTTTT	CASRGTSWTGELFF
NA	TRBV18	TRBD2	TRBJ2-3	TGTGCCAGCTCACCCGGGACTAGCGGGACCACAGATACGCAGTATTTT	CASSPGTSGTTDTQYF
NA	TRBV29-1	TRBD1	TRBJ2-1	TGCAGCTCGGGACAGGCCTACAATGAGCAGTTCTTC	CSSGQAYNEQFF
NA	TRBV9	NA	TRBJ2-3	TGTGCCAGCAGCGGGGGGCTGTTTGAAACAGATACGCAGTATTTT	CASSGGLFETDTQYF